The 9 T cell receptor beta chains presented below share a single source sample, sequenced in a study of blood T cells in healthy people across ages. Together with a sample-barcoded 5' primer, a J-beta primer mix was included in a second PCR lasting about 6 to 12 cycles. MiXCR, applied by TCRdb to the 5' RACE reads, yields one record per CDR3 protein. Of around 990,000 distinct CDR3 sequences detected, under 40% appear once; the ten largest clones hold roughly 13%. The source material was blood. The source of these receptors is a young man in good health.

Concerning this clonotype: A single base separates this from a much larger clone, so it may be a read error. This CDR3 reads CASSSLAYNEQYF. CDR3 nucleotides: TGTGCCAGCAGCTCACTAGCCTACAATGAGCAGTACTTC. The chain joins TRBV7-2 to TRBJ2-1, with a possible D match to TRBD2 (6 bases). The assigned J gene may be wrong: the sequence end matches TRBJ2-7 better. Germline loops: CDR1 SGHTA, CDR2 FQGNSA. The CDR3 is 13 residues long.

This clonotype occurred a few times. The genes are TRBV11-2 and TRBJ2-4; weak D call: TRBD2 (5 bases). The tail of the sequence fits TRBJ2-7 better, so the J call may be wrong. Germline CDR1 is SGHAT and CDR2 is FQNNGV. This CDR3 comprises 16 residues. CDR3 sequence (DNA): TGTGCCAGCAGTTCGAGGTCGGGCGGGCCAATCTACGAGCAGTACTTC. It yields the protein CASSSRSGGPIYEQYF.

Written as DNA, the CDR3 is TGTGCCAGCAGCTATATTGGGGGCTCCGAGCAGTTCTTC. It encodes CASSYIGGSEQFF. V and J are TRBV11-3 and TRBJ2-1; D may be TRBD1 (6 bases). The V gene lost 4 bases and the J gene lost 10 bases, with 14 bases spanning the gap. CDR1 SGHNT and CDR2 YENEEA come from the germline V gene. This CDR3 comprises 13 residues.

This rearrangement joins TRBV4-1 to TRBJ1-1, with TRBD1 as a possible D gene (5 bases). The germline V gene has CDR1 MGHRA and CDR2 YSYEKL. The CDR3 loop spans 18 amino acids. V was cut by 3 bases and J by 6 bases, with 26 bases left in between. The CDR3 protein is CASSHEGGVGGKIPEAFF. CDR3 DNA sequence: TGCGCCAGCAGCCACGAAGGTGGGGTGGGGGGTAAGATCCCTGAAGCTTTCTTT.

This clonotype was found a few times. This rearrangement joins TRBV24-1 to TRBJ2-3; D might be TRBD1 (5 bases). The CDR3 has 17 residues. Trimming cost V 0 bases and J 3 bases, with 15 bases left between them. The germline V gene encodes CDR1 KGHDR and CDR2 SFDVKD. Written as DNA, the CDR3 is TGTGCCACCAGTGATTTGGGGTACAGGCCGAGGACAGATACGCAGTATTTT. The encoded protein is CATSDLGYRPRTDTQYF.

This chain uses TRBV20-1 with TRBJ1-2; tentative D call: TRBD1 (5 bases). The CDR3 is made up of 15 amino acids. Germline V gene data show CDR1 as DFQATT and CDR2 as SNEGSKA (reference sequence). V was shortened by 2 bases and J by 4 bases, with 17 bases between the two germline ends. The CDR3 spells CSARISGGTAYGYTF. CDR3 DNA: TGCAGTGCTAGAATATCGGGCGGGACGGCCTATGGCTACACCTTC.

In regard to this clonotype: A much larger clone lies a single base off, so this may be a read error. The chain joins TRBV12-3 or TRBV12-4 to TRBJ2-1, with 8 bases matching TRBD2. CDR3 length equals 12 residues. V lost 11 bases, J lost 5 bases, and 5 bases stayed unmatched. CDR3 protein: CAGRGGHNEQFF. Here the CDR3 DNA reads TGTGCCGGCCGCGGGGGGCACAATGAGCAGTTCTTC.

The genes are TRBV27 and TRBJ2-3; the match to TRBD2 covers 14 bases. The CDR3 length is 17 residues. The germline V gene encodes CDR1 MNHEY and CDR2 SMNVEV (reference sequence). Losses at the gene ends were 8 bases for V and 2 bases for J; bases not matched to a gene: 9. The CDR3: CASQPGLAGAYTDTQYF. The CDR3 DNA follows: TGTGCCAGCCAACCGGGACTAGCGGGGGCCTACACAGATACGCAGTATTTT.

Notes on this clonotype: An end of the junction does not agree with germline; a read error may underlie this. The chain recombines TRBV7-9 with TRBJ2-3; maybe TRBD2 (6 bases). The germline V gene has CDR1 SEHNR and CDR2 FQNEAQ (reference sequence). The CDR3 contains 17 residues. CDR3 sequence: CASSLSWRGGGADTLYF. The CDR3 DNA is TGTGCCAGCAGCTTAAGTTGGAGGGGCGGAGGCGCAGATACGCTGTATTTT.